Listed here are 5 T cell receptor beta chains from one sample, sequenced in a study of early stage breast cancer tumors. The data were produced by immunoSEQ multiplex PCR, yet TCRdb's version contains in-frame clones alone and is incomplete. The sample consists of tens of thousands of clones, 55% to 75% of them appearing once. What was sequenced was blood. The receptors were gathered from a person aged 45 to 59 with breast cancer.

This clone was counted once. V gene TRBV9 combines with J gene TRBJ2-2; D is possibly TRBD2 (6 bases). The V and J ends lost 1 base and 8 bases respectively, with 15 bases between them. Germline values: CDR1 SGDLS, CDR2 YYNGEE. CDR3 length equals 15 residues. Here the CDR3 DNA reads TGTGCCAGCAGCGTAAGCCCAATAGGGACTGGGGAGCTGTTTTTT. It specifies CASSVSPIGTGELFF.

The chain joins TRBV5-5 to TRBJ2-1; 10 bases map to TRBD2. V gave up 4 bases and J gave up 6 bases; unmatched junction bases: 13. Looked up from germline, CDR1 is SGHKS and CDR2 is YYEKEE (reference sequence). The CDR3 has 17 residues. The CDR3 bases are TGTGCCAGCAGCCCAATCACTCGGAGCGGGGGGGGCAATGAGCAGTTCTTC. It specifies CASSPITRSGGGNEQFF.

The J gene is TRBJ1-5, the V gene TRBV4-1, with a tentative D call TRBD1 (5 bases). CDR1 and CDR2 (germline): MGHRA, YSYEKL. V lost 2 bases and J 2 bases, leaving 13 bases between the germline ends. This CDR3 region has 16 residues. The CDR3 DNA is TGCGCCAGCAGCCAAAACCCCAGGGTCGGCAATCAGCCCCAGCATTTT. As protein: CASSQNPRVGNQPQHF.

CDR3 coding DNA: TGTGCCAGCAGTATTACCCAATCCAGCGGGGGGCGCACAGATACGCAGTATTTT. Its protein is CASSITQSSGGRTDTQYF. The gene calls are TRBV7-2 and TRBJ2-3, with 9 bases aligning to TRBD2. From germline, CDR1 is SGHTA and CDR2 FQGNSA. The CDR3 length is 18 residues. The J segment lost 1 base and the V segment lost 6 bases, leaving 14 bases of the junction unmatched. Combining the CDR3 with reference TRBV7-2 and TRBJ2-3 gives the whole variable domain GAGVSQSPSNKVTEKGKDVELRCDPISGHTALYWYRQSLGQGLEFLIYFQGNSAPDKSGLPSDRFSAERTGGSVSTLTIQRTQQEDSAVYLCASSITQSSGGRTDTQYFGPGTRLTVL.

The gene calls are TRBV18 and TRBJ1-6; a weak D match, TRBD1 (5 bases). Germline loops: CDR1 KGHSH, CDR2 LQKENI. This CDR3 has 15 residues. Trimming pared 4 bases from V and 8 bases from J, leaving 15 bases between. CDR3 protein: CASSRRQFLDSPLHF. The CDR3 nucleotides read TGTGCCAGCTCACGTAGACAGTTTTTAGATTCACCCCTCCACTTT.